The clone carrying this TCR beta chain was counted only a few times. These data belong to a study of shared clonotypes between healthy human individuals. Libraries were prepared by immunoSEQ multiplex PCR; TCRdb keeps only in-frame clonotypes and omits some of them. The profile shows fewer than 1.6 million clones, 97% to 99% of them singletons. This CDR3 is 14 amino acids long. The V end was cut by 5 bases, the J end by 7 bases, with 17 bases between. Germline V lookup: CDR1 PRHDT, CDR2 FYEKMQ (reference sequence). Sequencing input: naive CD4+ T cells sorted from blood. The subset: CD45RA+ positively selected. This TCR came from a young man in good health. The chain carries TRBV13 and TRBJ1-2; D is perhaps TRBD1 (5 bases). The DNA of the CDR3 is TGTGCCAGCAGCCGGGGGACGAAAAATGGTGGCTACACCTTC. Protein sequence: CASSRGTKNGGYTF.